This T cell receptor beta chain came from a study of T cell clonotyping in hematopoietic cell transplantation (dated by TCRdb to 2020 to 2022). About the investigation overall: A total of under 150 blood samples were collected in the study from some 40 consecutive transplant recipients and their related donors. Recruitment of patients ran from 2015 to early 2017, and follow-up continued until late 2020 or until death.

Results the study describes overall, beyond this receptor: The sample size was limited and the cells went unsorted, which meant the CD4 and CD8 repertoire contributions could not be told apart. Broader posttransplant TCR repertoire diversity was predicted by donor and pretransplant recipient Inverse Simpson Index values. Only a small fraction of recipient repertoires overlapped donor repertoires, with over 95% appearing de novo at the given depth. After transplant, TCR diversity in recipients dropped, and pathologically expanded clonotypes increased progressively from day 30 to day 180.

TCR beta CDR3 regions were amplified from genomic DNA with the immunoSEQ assay, a bias-controlled multiplex PCR using V- and J-specific primers. In a second PCR step, a proprietary barcode and Illumina adapter sequences were attached to the CDR3 amplicons. CDR3 libraries were sequenced on an Illumina MiSeq instrument. The authors processed their data as follows. Export and quality control were done with immunoSEQ Analyzer 3.0, while downstream analyses used R Bioconductor and Immunarch. Only productive rearrangements in the normalized downsampled data set were used to calculate repertoire metrics. In the normalized cohort, a clonotype counted as pathologically expanded if the clonotype was larger than 5 templates. Repertoire diversity was measured with the Inverse Simpson Index. CMV-specificity analyses were carried out on the non-normalized data set to capture all clonotypes. In TCRdb, the immuneACCESS table is reduced to in-frame sequences with V and J assigned. These tables do not hold every clone; where another copy was compared, an unresolved V gene accounts for under half, and the others remain unexplained. The V and J calls and clone size are taken from that table; D and trimming were inferred from the DNA. In this sample the table shows some 11,000 clones, 75% to 90% of which occur a single time. About 40% of the sample goes to the ten largest clones.

The CDR3, from cysteine to phenylalanine, totals 11 residues. The sequence is cut down to CDR3 DNA, 33 bases in frame from base 1. CDR1 and CDR2 were assigned from the germline V gene (reference sequence) as MNHNY and SVGAGI. V was cut back by 6 bases and J by 6 bases, leaving a gap of 8 bases between them. The label giving this sample's time point can be read as: 180 days after allo-HCT. Blood from recipients was drawn roughly 28 days before transplant, then again at days 30, 100 and 180 after transplant. Using Nuclei Lysis Solution, genomic DNA was extracted from unfractionated peripheral blood mononuclear cells that were either fresh or cryopreserved. Points on this clone: Its antigen specificity is not known. No base qualities exist here, and no much larger clone lies one base off it.

This TCR derives from a male patient aged 60-70 years who had an allogeneic stem cell transplant from an unrelated donor, so the T cells may come from the graft donor. Some clones in this sample may be carry-over from other donors' samples. The rearranged segments are TRBV6-6 and TRBJ1-2, with an unclear D gene assignment. The specimen was PBMCs, collected 180 days after allogeneic stem cell transplant. The bases read TGTGCCAGCAGCATACTAGATGGCTACACCTTC. It encodes CASSILDGYTF.